This T cell receptor (beta chain) was found in a study of vaccination and CD4 T cells after COVID-19. Looking at the study overall: The convalescents, six males and four females, included two who were Hispanic. Median time from COVID diagnosis to post-COVID sampling was over 95 days (35 to 161).

CDR3 size: 17 residues. Sequence data for DNA of cultured CD4+ T cells were generated by the Oncomine TCR Beta short-read assay. Each CDR3 protein is one row after TCRdb ran MiXCR on the PCR reads. The sample holds 15,000 to 20,000 distinct CDR3 sequences, roughly 64% seen once. Sample treatment: roughly 11-day PBMC culture with coronavirus spike peptide pools or control peptides (ViraFEST assay). With regard to this clonotype: Its antigen remains unidentified.

This TCR was recovered from a human donor who had recovered from COVID-19. The sample consisted of CD4+ T cells from blood, cultured in vitro. The gene calls are TRBV12-1 and TRBJ1-5; the table calls TRBD1, which could not be checked here. TRBV12-1 is a known pseudogene. The CDR3 bases are TGTGCCAGCAGCCTTTACGTTACAGGGGGTGGATGTCAGCCCCAGCATTTT. Protein sequence: CASSLYVTGGGCQPQHF.